These 16 T cell receptor beta chains were sequenced from one sample in a study of PD-1 blockade in classical Hodgkin lymphoma. No patient escaped relapse after autologous stem cell transplantation, and brentuximab vedotin exposure varied. Using immunoSEQ multiplex PCR, the repertoire was profiled, and TCRdb retains in-frame clones only, with some absent. The sample gives more than 30,000 clones, around 88% of which show up once; 6% to 8% is in the top ten. The source was peripheral blood mononuclear cells (PBMCs), collected before the second cycle of nivolumab. The receptors derive from a human donor with classical Hodgkin lymphoma.

This clone was seen more than once but under ten times. The chain employs TRBV30 and TRBJ2-3, with 10 nucleotides matching TRBD2. Germline V gene lookup returns CDR1 GTSNPN and CDR2 SVGIG (reference sequence). The trim removed 7 bases at V and 3 bases at J, leaving 7 bases unmatched. This CDR3 has 14 amino acids. The CDR3 sequence: CASPLAGLTDTQYF. Written as DNA, the CDR3 is TGTGCCTCCCCACTAGCGGGATTGACAGATACGCAGTATTTT.

The rearrangement joins TRBV19 to TRBJ1-5; D is possibly TRBD1 (5 bases). V shed 5 bases and J shed 4 bases, with 15 bases lying between them. The CDR3 extends over 15 amino acids. Germline lookup yields CDR1 LNHDA and CDR2 SQIVND (reference sequence). CDR3 DNA: TGTGCCAGTAGTCGAACAGGAAAAATAAATCAGCCCCAGCATTTT. Its translation: CASSRTGKINQPQHF.

This chain joins TRBV27 and TRBJ2-7; possibly TRBD1 for D (5 bases). The V end was cut by 2 bases, the J end by 4 bases, with 9 bases between. Germline V gives CDR1 MNHEY, CDR2 SMNVEV (reference sequence). This CDR3 comprises 13 residues. CDR3 loop: CASSLQGTYEQYF. The CDR3 DNA sequence: TGTGCCAGCAGTTTACAGGGTACTTACGAGCAGTACTTC.

CDR3 DNA sequence: TGTGCCAGCAGTTACTCGCGCGGCCCCTACAATGAGCAGTTCTTC. Its translation is CASSYSRGPYNEQFF. The chain has TRBV6-5 and TRBJ2-1; D gene ambiguous. The germline V gene has CDR1 MNHEY and CDR2 SVGAGI. Trimming took 0 bases from V and 2 from J, leaving 8 bases between them. The CDR3 has 15 residues.

Only a few counts were recorded for this clone. This chain joins TRBV25-1 and TRBJ1-2; no firm D call. CDR3 length equals 13 residues. The V gene's germline CDR1 is MGHDK and CDR2 SYGVNS. The V and J ends lost 5 bases and 1 base respectively, with 8 bases between them. CDR3: CASSNTVNYGYTF. As DNA, the CDR3 is TGTGCCAGCAGTAACACGGTTAACTATGGCTACACCTTC.

The chain recombines TRBV10-3 with TRBJ2-7; D unclear. Germline V gives CDR1 ENHRY, CDR2 SYGVKD. The CDR3 runs 12 residues. Trimming took 8 bases from V and 2 from J, leaving 10 bases between them. Here the CDR3 reads CAISFSPYEQYF. The CDR3 DNA sequence: TGTGCCATCTCCTTCTCCCCCTACGAGCAGTACTTC.

The V and J genes are TRBV28 and TRBJ2-7; D remains unclear. CDR1 is MDHEN, CDR2 SYDVKM, per germline. The V end was cut by 3 bases, the J end by 6 bases, with 9 bases between. This CDR3 has 12 amino acids. Written as DNA, the CDR3 is TGTGCCAGCAGTTTGTCAGTGCCCGAGCAGTACTTC. This gives the protein CASSLSVPEQYF.

The gene calls are TRBV11-3 and TRBJ2-1, with TRBD1 matching 9 bases. CDR3 length: 15 residues. Trimming took 0 bases from V and 15 from J; bases not matched to a gene: 12. Germline V gene sequence: CDR1 SGHNT, CDR2 YENEEA. This CDR3 reads CASSLDGGGGQGSFF. The CDR3 DNA sequence: TGTGCCAGCAGCTTAGATGGTGGTGGGGGACAGGGTTCGTTCTTC.

This clone appeared a few times. V and J are TRBV13 and TRBJ1-5, with TRBD1 as a possible D gene (6 bases). CDR1 is PRHDT and CDR2 is FYEKMQ in the germline V gene (reference sequence). V lost 7 bases and J lost 2, with 9 bases in between. The CDR3 covers 13 residues. CDR3 in amino acids: CASTAGGNQPQHF. In nucleotides, the CDR3 is TGTGCCAGCACGGCAGGGGGCAATCAGCCCCAGCATTTT.

The V and J genes are TRBV25-1 and TRBJ1-1; the D gene is possibly TRBD1 (6 bases). There are 12 residues in the CDR3. V shed 10 bases and J shed 1 base, with 10 bases lying between them. Germline CDR1 is MGHDK and CDR2 is SYGVNS. CDR3: CATRGGNTEAFF. The CDR3 nucleotides are TGTGCCACCCGAGGGGGGAACACTGAAGCTTTCTTT. The full variable domain, with the rest looked up from reference TRBV25-1 and TRBJ1-1, is EADIYQTPRYLVIGTGKKITLECSQTMGHDKMYWYQQDPGMELHLIHYSYGVNSTEKGDLSSESTVSRIRTEHFPLTLESARPSHTSQYLCATRGGNTEAFFGQGTRLTVV.

This clone was detected once. V is TRBV10-3 and J is TRBJ1-1; D is undetermined. Trimming removed 4 bases at V and 0 bases at J, with 9 bases between. Germline-derived CDR1 and CDR2 are ENHRY and SYGVKD. CDR3 length equals 14 residues. Here the CDR3 DNA reads TGTGCCATCAGTGTCCGGCAGGTGAACACTGAAGCTTTCTTT. Its translation: CAISVRQVNTEAFF.

This sequence joins TRBV7-8 and TRBJ2-7; the D gene is possibly TRBD1 (5 bases). Trimming pared 6 bases from V and 2 bases from J, leaving 11 bases between. Germline-derived CDR1 and CDR2 are SGHVS and FQNEAQ. This CDR3 is 13 amino acids long. The DNA for the CDR3 is TGTGCCAGCAGACAGGAAGTCACCTACGAGCAGTACTTC. It specifies CASRQEVTYEQYF.

A single count supports this clone. This chain connects TRBV4-1 to TRBJ1-1; D gene ambiguous. Between the trimmed V and J ends, which lost 6 bases and 2 bases, there was a span of 13 bases. CDR3 size: 14 residues. From germline, CDR1 is MGHRA and CDR2 YSYEKL. CDR3 loop: CASRPSLGNTEAFF. CDR3 bases: TGCGCCAGCAGACCTTCTCTTGGAAACACTGAAGCTTTCTTT.

The gene calls are TRBV9 and TRBJ2-4; TRBD1 or TRBD2 may be the D gene (5 bases each). The CDR3 consists of 17 residues. Looked up from germline, CDR1 is SGDLS and CDR2 is YYNGEE. Trimming took off 4 bases at V and 5 bases at J, with 22 bases between the two ends. CDR3 amino acids: CASSPVEGQGGENIQYF. CDR3 sequence (DNA): TGTGCCAGCAGCCCCGTCGAGGGGCAGGGTGGAGAAAACATTCAGTACTTC.

The chain recombines TRBV11-3 with TRBJ2-3; D may be TRBD1 or TRBD2 (6 bases each). The CDR3 length is 15 residues. With 3 bases removed from V and 4 bases from J, the gap between germline ends came to 14 bases. Per the germline V gene, CDR1 is SGHNT and CDR2 is YENEEA. In nucleotides, the CDR3 is TGTGCCAGCAGCTTCAGGGGAGGTGCGGCAGATACGCAGTATTTT. This encodes CASSFRGGAADTQYF.

The chain carries TRBV9 and TRBJ2-7; 7 nucleotides match TRBD1. CDR3 size: 14 residues. Per germline, CDR1 SGDLS and CDR2 YYNGEE. V was pared by 3 bases and J by 3 bases, with 6 bases of the junction left unmatched. The chain's CDR3 is CASSAGTDYYEQYF. CDR3 in DNA: TGTGCCAGCAGCGCCGGGACAGATTACTACGAGCAGTACTTC.